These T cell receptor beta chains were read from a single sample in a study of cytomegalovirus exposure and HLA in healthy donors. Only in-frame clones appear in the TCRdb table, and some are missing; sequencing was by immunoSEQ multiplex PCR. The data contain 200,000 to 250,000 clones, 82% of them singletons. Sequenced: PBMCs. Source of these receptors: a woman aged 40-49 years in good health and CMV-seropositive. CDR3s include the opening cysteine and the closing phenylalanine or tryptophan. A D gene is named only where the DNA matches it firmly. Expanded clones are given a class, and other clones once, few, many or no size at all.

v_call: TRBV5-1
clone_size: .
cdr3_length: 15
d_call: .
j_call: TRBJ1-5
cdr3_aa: CASSPDSNSNQPQHF
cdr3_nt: TGCGCCAGCAGCCCCGACTCCAATAGCAATCAGCCCCAGCATTTT

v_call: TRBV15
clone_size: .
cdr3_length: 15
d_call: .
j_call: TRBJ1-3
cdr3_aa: CATSRDRGSGNTIYF
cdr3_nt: TGTGCCACCAGCAGAGATCGAGGGAGCGGAAACACCATATATTTT

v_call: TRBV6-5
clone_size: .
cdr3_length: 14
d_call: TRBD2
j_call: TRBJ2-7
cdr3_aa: CASRTGTSAYEQYF
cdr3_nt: TGTGCCAGCAGAACCGGGACTAGCGCCTACGAGCAGTACTTC

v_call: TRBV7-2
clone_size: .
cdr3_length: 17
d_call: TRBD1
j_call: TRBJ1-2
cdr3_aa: CASSPSRDRGTRYGYTF
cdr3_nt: TGTGCCAGCAGCCCTAGTAGGGACAGGGGCACCCGGTATGGCTACACCTTC

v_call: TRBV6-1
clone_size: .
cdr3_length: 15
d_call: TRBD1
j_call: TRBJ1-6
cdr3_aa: CASTLGQGYNSPLHF
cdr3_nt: TGTGCCAGCACCCTGGGACAGGGATATAATTCCCCCCTCCACTTT

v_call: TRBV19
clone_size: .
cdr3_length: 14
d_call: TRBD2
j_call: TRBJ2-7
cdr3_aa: CASRPTGAGGEQYF
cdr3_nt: TGTGCCAGTAGACCGACAGGAGCGGGGGGCGAGCAGTACTTC

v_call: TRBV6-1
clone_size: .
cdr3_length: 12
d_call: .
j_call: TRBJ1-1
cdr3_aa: CASSDRGTEAFF
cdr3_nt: TGTGCCAGCAGTGATAGAGGGACTGAAGCTTTCTTT

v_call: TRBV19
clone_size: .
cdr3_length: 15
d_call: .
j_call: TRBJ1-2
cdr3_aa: CASSRLGTRAYGYTF
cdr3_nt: TGTGCCAGTAGTCGTTTGGGGACTCGGGCCTATGGCTACACCTTC

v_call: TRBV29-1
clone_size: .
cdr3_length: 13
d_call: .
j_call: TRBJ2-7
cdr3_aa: CSVDGQSPHEQYF
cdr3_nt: TGCAGCGTTGATGGACAGAGCCCCCACGAGCAGTACTTC

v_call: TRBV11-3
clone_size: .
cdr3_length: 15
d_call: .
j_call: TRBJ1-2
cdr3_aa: CASILMKGASRGYTF
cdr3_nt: TGTGCCAGCATCCTCATGAAAGGGGCCTCTAGGGGCTACACCTTC

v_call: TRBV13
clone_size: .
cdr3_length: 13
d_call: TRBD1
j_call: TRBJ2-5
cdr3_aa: CASSSQGSETQYF
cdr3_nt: TGTGCCAGCAGCTCACAGGGGTCGGAGACCCAGTACTTC

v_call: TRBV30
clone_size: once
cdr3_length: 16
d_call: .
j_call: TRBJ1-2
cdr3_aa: CAWEKMEGNGNYGYTF
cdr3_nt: TGTGCCTGGGAGAAAATGGAGGGGAACGGGAACTATGGCTACACCTTC

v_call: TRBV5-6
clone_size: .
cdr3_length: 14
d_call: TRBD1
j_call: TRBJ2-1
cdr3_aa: CASSPGQGAIEQFF
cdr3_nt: TGTGCCAGCAGTCCAGGACAGGGGGCGATTGAGCAGTTCTTC

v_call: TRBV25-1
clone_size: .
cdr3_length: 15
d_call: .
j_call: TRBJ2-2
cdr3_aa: CASSDRDREAGELFF
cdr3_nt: TGTGCCAGCAGTGACCGCGACAGGGAGGCCGGGGAGCTGTTTTTT

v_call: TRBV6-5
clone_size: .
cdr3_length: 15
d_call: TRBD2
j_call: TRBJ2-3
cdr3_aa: CASSWGGGPPDTQYF
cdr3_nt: TGTGCCAGCAGTTGGGGGGGAGGGCCCCCAGATACGCAGTATTTT

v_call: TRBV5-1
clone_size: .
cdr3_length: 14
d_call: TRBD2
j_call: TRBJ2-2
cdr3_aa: CASSGGANTGELFF
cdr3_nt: TGCGCCAGCAGCGGGGGGGCGAACACCGGGGAGCTGTTTTTT

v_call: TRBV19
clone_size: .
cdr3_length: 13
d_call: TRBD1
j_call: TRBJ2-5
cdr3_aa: CASSGDREETQYF
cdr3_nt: TGTGCCAGTAGTGGAGACAGGGAAGAGACCCAGTACTTC

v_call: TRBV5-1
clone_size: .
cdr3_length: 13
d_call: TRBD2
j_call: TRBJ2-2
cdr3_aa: CASHREEGGELFF
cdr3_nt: TGCGCCAGCCACCGGGAGGAGGGCGGGGAGCTGTTTTTT

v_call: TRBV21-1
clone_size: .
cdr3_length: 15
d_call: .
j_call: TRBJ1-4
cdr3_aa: CASSQSPGGRGKLFF
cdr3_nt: TGTGCCAGCAGTCAGTCACCGGGGGGTAGAGGAAAACTGTTTTTT

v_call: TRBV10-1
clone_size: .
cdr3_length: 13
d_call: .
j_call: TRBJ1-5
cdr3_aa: CASTSSSNQPQHF
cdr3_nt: TGCGCCAGCACTAGTAGTAGCAATCAGCCCCAGCATTTT

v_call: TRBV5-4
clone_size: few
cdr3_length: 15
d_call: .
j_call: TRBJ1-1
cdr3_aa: CASSITDRGESEAFF
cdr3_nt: TGTGCCAGCAGCATAACAGACCGGGGAGAAAGTGAAGCTTTCTTT

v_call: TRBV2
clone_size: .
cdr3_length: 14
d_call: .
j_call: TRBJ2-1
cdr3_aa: CASSVEGSLNEQFF
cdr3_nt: TGTGCCAGCAGTGTAGAGGGCAGTCTTAATGAGCAGTTCTTC

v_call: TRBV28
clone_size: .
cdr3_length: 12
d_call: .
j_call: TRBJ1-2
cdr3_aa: CASSLGGKGYTF
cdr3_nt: TGTGCCAGCAGTTTAGGAGGGAAAGGCTACACCTTC

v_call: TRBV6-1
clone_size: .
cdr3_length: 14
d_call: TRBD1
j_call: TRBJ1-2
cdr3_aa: CASMHRDRGYGYTF
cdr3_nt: TGTGCCAGCATGCACCGGGACAGGGGATATGGCTACACCTTC

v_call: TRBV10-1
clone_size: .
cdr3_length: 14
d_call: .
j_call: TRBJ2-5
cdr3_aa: CASSESSGTETQYF
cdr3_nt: TGCGCCAGCAGTGAGTCAAGCGGTACGGAGACCCAGTACTTC

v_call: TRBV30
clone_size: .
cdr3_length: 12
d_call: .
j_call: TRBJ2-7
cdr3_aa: CAWSVGGYEQYF
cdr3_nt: TGTGCCTGGAGTGTAGGCGGGTACGAGCAGTACTTC

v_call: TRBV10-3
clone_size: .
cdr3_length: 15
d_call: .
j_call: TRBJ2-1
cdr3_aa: CAISESSAPPHEQFF
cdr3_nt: TGTGCCATCAGTGAGTCTAGCGCGCCCCCCCATGAGCAGTTCTTC

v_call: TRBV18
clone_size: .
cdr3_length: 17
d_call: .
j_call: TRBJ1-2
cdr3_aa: CASSLLGIGEQAYGYTF
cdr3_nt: TGTGCCAGCTCGCTCCTAGGCATAGGTGAACAGGCCTATGGCTACACCTTC

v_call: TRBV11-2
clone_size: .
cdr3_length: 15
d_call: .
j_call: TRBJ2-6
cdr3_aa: CASSLTDAGANVLTF
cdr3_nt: TGTGCCAGCAGCTTGACAGATGCTGGGGCCAACGTCCTGACTTTC

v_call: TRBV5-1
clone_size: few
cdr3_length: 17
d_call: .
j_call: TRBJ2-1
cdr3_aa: CASSLRGTPSSYNEQFF
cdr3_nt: TGCGCCAGCAGCTTGCGTGGGACACCGAGCTCCTACAATGAGCAGTTCTTC

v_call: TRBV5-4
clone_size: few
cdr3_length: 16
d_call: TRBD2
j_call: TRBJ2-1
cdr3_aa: CASSPRTGGSNDEQFF
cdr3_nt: TGTGCCAGCAGCCCTCGGACGGGAGGTAGTAACGATGAGCAGTTCTTC

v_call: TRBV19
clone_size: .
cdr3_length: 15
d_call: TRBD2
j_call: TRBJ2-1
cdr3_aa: CASSIWASGNNEQFF
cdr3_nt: TGTGCCAGTAGTATATGGGCTAGCGGCAACAATGAGCAGTTCTTC